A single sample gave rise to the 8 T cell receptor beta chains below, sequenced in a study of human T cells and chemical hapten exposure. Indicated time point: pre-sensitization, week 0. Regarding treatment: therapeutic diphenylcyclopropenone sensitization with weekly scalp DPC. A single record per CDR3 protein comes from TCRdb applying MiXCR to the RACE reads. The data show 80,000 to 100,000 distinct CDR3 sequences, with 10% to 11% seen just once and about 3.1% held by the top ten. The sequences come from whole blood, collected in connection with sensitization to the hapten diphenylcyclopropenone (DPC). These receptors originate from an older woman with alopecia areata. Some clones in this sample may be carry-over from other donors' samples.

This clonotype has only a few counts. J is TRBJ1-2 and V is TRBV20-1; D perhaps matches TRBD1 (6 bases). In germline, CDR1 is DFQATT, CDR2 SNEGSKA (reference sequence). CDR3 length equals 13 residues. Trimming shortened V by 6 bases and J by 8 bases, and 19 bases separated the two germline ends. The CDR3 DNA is TGCAGTGCCGAAACAATACAGGGTATCGGCTACACCTTC. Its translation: CSAETIQGIGYTF.

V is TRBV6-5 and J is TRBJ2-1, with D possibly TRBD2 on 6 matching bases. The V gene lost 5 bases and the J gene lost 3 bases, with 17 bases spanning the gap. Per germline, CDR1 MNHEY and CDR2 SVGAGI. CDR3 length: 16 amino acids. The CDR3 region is CASSGGTAEFYNEQFF. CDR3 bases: TGTGCCAGCAGTGGCGGGACGGCAGAGTTCTACAATGAGCAGTTCTTC.

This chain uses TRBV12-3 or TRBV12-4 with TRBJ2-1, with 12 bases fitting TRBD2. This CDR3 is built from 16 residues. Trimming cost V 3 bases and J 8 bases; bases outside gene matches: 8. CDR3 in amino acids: CASSFLAGGRYDEQFF. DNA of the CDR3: TGTGCCAGCAGTTTTCTAGCGGGGGGGCGTTACGATGAGCAGTTCTTC.

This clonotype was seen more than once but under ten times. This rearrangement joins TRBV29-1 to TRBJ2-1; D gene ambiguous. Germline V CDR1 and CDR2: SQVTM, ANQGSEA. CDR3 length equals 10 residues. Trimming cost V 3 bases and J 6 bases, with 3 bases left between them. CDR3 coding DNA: TGCAGCGTTGACTCCAATGAGCAGTTCTTC. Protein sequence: CSVDSNEQFF.

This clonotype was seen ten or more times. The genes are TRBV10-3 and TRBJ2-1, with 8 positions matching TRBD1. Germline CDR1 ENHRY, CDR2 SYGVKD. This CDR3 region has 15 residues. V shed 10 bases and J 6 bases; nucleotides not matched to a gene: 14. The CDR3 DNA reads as TGTGCCACCTGTGATGAGGGACAGGAGTCCAATGAGCAGTTCTTC. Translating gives CATCDEGQESNEQFF.

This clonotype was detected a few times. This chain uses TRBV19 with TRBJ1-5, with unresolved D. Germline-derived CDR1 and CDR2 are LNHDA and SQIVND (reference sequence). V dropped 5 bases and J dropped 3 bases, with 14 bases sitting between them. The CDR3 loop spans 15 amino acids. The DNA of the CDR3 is TGTGCCAGTAGTGCGGACCCTCATATCAATCAGCCCCAGCATTTT. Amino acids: CASSADPHINQPQHF.

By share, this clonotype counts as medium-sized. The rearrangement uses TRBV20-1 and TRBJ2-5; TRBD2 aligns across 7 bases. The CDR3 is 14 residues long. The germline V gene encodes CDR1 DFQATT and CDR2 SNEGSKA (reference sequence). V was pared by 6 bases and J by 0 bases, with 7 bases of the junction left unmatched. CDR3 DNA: TGCAGTGCCCGCCTCGGGACTAACCAAGAGACCCAGTACTTC. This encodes CSARLGTNQETQYF.

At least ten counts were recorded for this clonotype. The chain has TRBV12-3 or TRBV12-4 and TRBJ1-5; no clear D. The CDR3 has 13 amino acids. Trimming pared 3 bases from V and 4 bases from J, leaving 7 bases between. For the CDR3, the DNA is TGTGCCAGCAGTTTGGCAGAAAATCAGCCCCAGCATTTT. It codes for CASSLAENQPQHF.